The 18 T cell receptor beta chains listed next were all sequenced from one sample in a study of blood T cell repertoires in COVID-19. Here immunoSEQ multiplex PCR was the method, and the copy in TCRdb shows in-frame clones only, minus some. The table shows about 110,000 clones, with under 90% occurring only once. The sample was peripheral blood. These receptors all stem from a woman aged 60 to 75 with acute or convalescent COVID-19.

The chain couples TRBV10-2 to TRBJ2-1; 11 bases fit TRBD2. The CDR3 length is 14 residues. Germline V gene data show CDR1 as WSHSY and CDR2 as SAAADI. Trimming cost V 7 bases and J 10 bases; bases outside gene matches: 9. The CDR3 nucleotides are TGCGCCAGCATAGAGGCTAGCGGGGGGCAGGAGCAGTTCTTC. Protein: CASIEASGGQEQFF.

J is TRBJ2-1 and V is TRBV28; 12 bases map to TRBD1. Germline trimming cut 6 bases from V and 6 bases from J; bases unmatched to any gene: 9. The CDR3 length is 16 residues. Looked up from germline, CDR1 is MDHEN and CDR2 is SYDVKM. CDR3 protein: CASSPPGTGGSNEQFF. DNA of the CDR3: TGTGCCAGCAGCCCCCCCGGGACAGGGGGCTCCAATGAGCAGTTCTTC.

The rearrangement links TRBV20-1 to TRBJ1-2; D not certain. Germline V gene sequence: CDR1 DFQATT, CDR2 SNEGSKA (reference sequence). This CDR3 is built from 11 residues. The ends were cut back, 3 bases at V and 5 bases at J, with 7 bases in the middle. The CDR3 DNA sequence: TGCAGTGCTAGTTCTACTTATGGCTACACCTTC. It specifies CSASSTYGYTF.

This clone came up once. The chain employs TRBV28 and TRBJ1-1, with D possibly matching TRBD1 (6 bases). Trimming stripped 5 bases from V and 0 bases from J, with 10 bases between. The CDR3 covers 14 residues. CDR1 and CDR2 (germline): MDHEN, SYDVKM. The CDR3 region has the DNA TGTGCCAGCAGTATTCGGACAGTGAACACTGAAGCTTTCTTT. It specifies CASSIRTVNTEAFF.

V usage is TRBV2 and J usage is TRBJ2-2; 7 nucleotides agree with TRBD1. V shed 4 bases and J 4 bases; nucleotides not matched to a gene: 3. The CDR3 length is 14 residues. Germline lookup yields CDR1 SNHLY and CDR2 FYNNEI. CDR3 sequence reads: CASSAQGVTGELFF. The CDR3, as DNA: TGTGCCAGCAGTGCCCAGGGGGTCACCGGGGAGCTGTTTTTT.

V is TRBV3-1 (or the pseudogene TRBV3-2) and J is TRBJ2-5; 11 bases align to TRBD2. V was clipped by 2 bases and J by 4 bases; unmatched bases: 6. The CDR3 covers 16 residues. Germline V gene lookup returns CDR1 LGHDT and CDR2 YNNKEL (reference sequence). This CDR3 is CASSQFTSGGGETQYF. The CDR3 DNA is TGTGCCAGCAGCCAATTCACTAGCGGGGGTGGAGAGACCCAGTACTTC.

The chain combines TRBV10-2 with TRBJ2-7; 11 bases line up with TRBD2. The CDR3 spans 15 residues. J lost 2 bases, V lost 7 bases, and 7 bases had no gene match. Looked up from germline, CDR1 is WSHSY and CDR2 is SAAADI. The CDR3 reads CASTEGLAATYEQYF. In nucleotides, the CDR3 is TGCGCCAGCACCGAGGGACTAGCGGCGACCTACGAGCAGTACTTC.

The chain carries TRBV11-2 and TRBJ2-1; D uncertain. Germline V gene data show CDR1 as SGHAT and CDR2 as FQNNGV. Trimming pared 1 base from V and 5 bases from J, leaving 6 bases between. The CDR3 has 13 amino acids. CDR3 in amino acids: CASSLGLHNEQFF. The CDR3 DNA reads as TGTGCCAGCAGCTTAGGGCTTCACAATGAGCAGTTCTTC.

This clone appeared a few times. The V and J genes are TRBV29-1 and TRBJ1-6; no firm D call. V was trimmed by 7 bases and J by 10 bases, leaving 17 bases between them. Germline loops: CDR1 SQVTM, CDR2 ANQGSEA. The CDR3 contains 13 residues. The CDR3 reads CSARTDSGSPLHF. Here the CDR3 DNA reads TGCAGCGCAAGGACGGACTCAGGATCACCCCTCCACTTT.

The CDR3 sequence is CASSSQDSGANVLTF. CDR3 nucleotides: TGTGCCAGCAGCTCGCAGGACTCTGGGGCCAACGTCCTGACTTTC. The J gene is TRBJ2-6, the V gene TRBV7-7; D gene uncertain. This CDR3 region has 15 residues. CDR1 SSHAT and CDR2 FNYEAQ come from the germline V gene (reference sequence). Trimming took 4 bases from V and 0 from J, leaving 7 bases between them.

The chain carries TRBV2 and TRBJ1-1, with a weak D call TRBD1 (5 bases). The CDR3 sequence is 15 residues long. Germline V gene data show CDR1 as SNHLY and CDR2 as FYNNEI. V lost 4 bases and J 7 bases, leaving 19 bases between the germline ends. CDR3 nucleotide sequence: TGTGCCAGCAGTGGGGGGGAGACCAGAAGGAGTGAAGCTTTCTTT. The encoded protein is CASSGGETRRSEAFF.

The genes are TRBV5-1 and TRBJ2-1, with 12 bases aligning to TRBD2. The CDR3 extends over 16 amino acids. The germline V gene encodes CDR1 SGHRS and CDR2 YFSETQ. The V and J ends lost 4 bases and 0 bases, in that order; junction bases with no gene match: 2. The CDR3 nucleotides are TGCGCCAGCAGCCTGACTAGCGGGAGCTCCTACAATGAGCAGTTCTTC. It translates to CASSLTSGSSYNEQFF. The entire variable domain, with the rest obtained from reference TRBV5-1 and TRBJ2-1, is as follows: KAGVTQTPRYLIKTRGQQVTLSCSPISGHRSVSWYQQTPGQGLQFLFEYFSETQRNKGNFPGRFSGRQFSNSRSEMNVSTLELGDSALYLCASSLTSGSSYNEQFFGPGTRLTVL.

This clone was detected once. The chain links TRBV19 to TRBJ2-5; D unresolved. V lost 3 bases and J 1 base, leaving 6 bases between the germline ends. The length of the CDR3 is 13 residues. CDR1 and CDR2 (germline): LNHDA, SQIVND (reference sequence). DNA of the CDR3: TGTGCCAGTAGTATCGACACCCAAGAGACCCAGTACTTC. Translated: CASSIDTQETQYF.

This chain links TRBV5-1 with TRBJ1-4, with 7 bases lining up with TRBD1. This CDR3 has 14 amino acids. The trim removed 4 bases at V and 6 bases at J, leaving 6 bases unmatched. Germline V gives CDR1 SGHRS, CDR2 YFSETQ. CDR3 sequence: CASSTQGVHEKLFF. CDR3 nucleotides: TGCGCCAGCAGCACCCAGGGGGTTCATGAAAAACTGTTTTTT.

This clone has ten or more counts. This chain joins TRBV9 and TRBJ2-3, with 10 bases fitting TRBD2. Germline V gene lookup returns CDR1 SGDLS and CDR2 YYNGEE. J was trimmed by 1 base and V by 3 bases; bases with no gene match: 11. This CDR3 has 18 amino acids. The CDR3 sequence: CASSAHSALAGGTDTQYF. The CDR3 DNA reads TGTGCCAGCAGCGCCCACTCTGCCCTAGCGGGGGGCACAGATACGCAGTATTTT.

J is TRBJ2-7 and V is TRBV5-8, with 9 bases matching TRBD1. Germline V gene sequence: CDR1 SGHTS, CDR2 YDEGEE. Trimming cost V 0 bases and J 4 bases; bases outside gene matches: 11. The CDR3 spans 17 residues. In nucleotides, the CDR3 is TGTGCCAGCAGCTTGGATGGGCGGGACAGGGTCTCTTACGAGCAGTACTTC. This sequence encodes CASSLDGRDRVSYEQYF.

The rearrangement links TRBV5-1 to TRBJ1-5, with D perhaps matching TRBD1 (6 bases). Germline-derived CDR1 and CDR2 are SGHRS and YFSETQ. Trimming took off 0 bases at V and 7 bases at J, with 11 bases between the two ends. The CDR3 is made up of 14 amino acids. This chain's CDR3 is CASSLGQAGQPQHF. The CDR3, as DNA: TGCGCCAGCAGCTTGGGACAGGCAGGCCAGCCCCAGCATTTT. Based on the CDR3 plus reference TRBV5-1 and TRBJ1-5, the full variable domain is KAGVTQTPRYLIKTRGQQVTLSCSPISGHRSVSWYQQTPGQGLQFLFEYFSETQRNKGNFPGRFSGRQFSNSRSEMNVSTLELGDSALYLCASSLGQAGQPQHFGDGTRLSIL.

The chain has TRBV5-1 and TRBJ1-1; 7 nucleotides align to TRBD1. V was pared by 3 bases and J by 4 bases, with 6 bases of the junction left unmatched. Germline CDR1 reads SGHRS; CDR2 reads YFSETQ. The CDR3 is 14 amino acids. The CDR3 DNA reads TGCGCCAGCAGCTCGACCTCAGGGGGCACTGAAGCTTTCTTT. Translating gives CASSSTSGGTEAFF.